This TCR beta chain was captured in a study of control samples from healthy donors and cancer patients. The CDR3 runs to 15 residues. The trim removed 5 bases at V and 4 bases at J, leaving 6 bases unmatched. The germline V gene encodes CDR1 PRHDT and CDR2 FYEKMQ (reference sequence). Only in-frame clones appear in the TCRdb table, and some are missing; sequencing was by immunoSEQ multiplex PCR. Counted here are approximately 90,000 clones, roughly 84% occurring once; the ten biggest clones make up less than 2.5%. This clonotype originated in a woman aged 40 to 50 in good health. This rearrangement joins TRBV13 to TRBJ2-1; TRBD2 aligns across 9 bases. The specimen was blood. The CDR3 spells CASSRLAGIYNEQFF. Written as DNA, the CDR3 is TGTGCCAGCAGCCGGCTAGCGGGGATATACAATGAGCAGTTCTTC.